The 10 T cell receptor beta chains given below trace back to one sample, sequenced in a study of CD8 T cells in ankylosing spondylitis. TCRdb recomputed calls from the 5' RACE reads with MiXCR, one row per CDR3 protein. This table holds 40,000 or so distinct CDR3 sequences, roughly 3% found once. The sequencing sample was made of blood, either unsorted or a sorted T cell fraction (not recorded which). These TCRs come from a male donor with ankylosing spondylitis or in good health (not recorded which).

This clonotype was observed many times. The CDR3 DNA sequence: TGTGCCAGCAGCGTAGTAGCGGGGGGCGGAAACCAGTACTTC. Amino acids: CASSVVAGGGNQYF. This rearrangement joins TRBV9 to TRBJ2-5, with 10 positions matching TRBD2. CDR1 SGDLS and CDR2 YYNGEE come from the germline V gene. The CDR3 totals 14 residues. V dropped 0 bases and J dropped 10; count of bases not matched to a gene: 6.

The sample holds many counts of this clonotype. The J gene is TRBJ2-1, the V gene TRBV9; 8 bases agree with TRBD2. CDR3 length equals 15 residues. Germline V gives CDR1 SGDLS, CDR2 YYNGEE. V shed 3 bases, J shed 3 bases, and the junction held 5 bases outside the gene matches. In DNA, the CDR3 is TGTGCCAGCAGCGAGGTAGCGGGGCACTACAATGAGCAGTTCTTC. This encodes CASSEVAGHYNEQFF. The full variable domain, in which reference TRBV9 and TRBJ2-1 provide the parts outside the CDR3, is DSGVTQTPKHLITATGQRVTLRCSPRSGDLSVYWYQQSLDQGLQFLIQYYNGEERAKGNILERFSAQQFPDLHSELNLSSLELGDSALYFCASSEVAGHYNEQFFGPGTRLTVL.

This clonotype qualifies as medium-sized. This chain joins TRBV1 and TRBJ1-6; the D call of TRBD1 is as the table states it, not checked on the DNA. TRBV1 is reported as a pseudogene. The CDR3 loop spans 14 amino acids. The CDR3 reads CTSTDRGLNSPLHF. The CDR3 bases are TGCACCAGCACCGACAGGGGGTTGAATTCACCCCTCCACTTT.

This clonotype was counted at least ten times. This chain connects TRBV9 to TRBJ2-5; TRBD1 agrees at 7 bases. Unmatched junction bases numbered 10, after V lost 3 bases and J lost 2 bases. Germline CDR1 reads SGDLS; CDR2 reads YYNGEE. The CDR3 has 16 residues. DNA for the CDR3: TGTGCCAGCAGCGCCGACCGACAGGGCTTTCAAGAGACCCAGTACTTC. It specifies CASSADRQGFQETQYF. Combining the CDR3 with reference TRBV9 and TRBJ2-5 gives the whole variable domain DSGVTQTPKHLITATGQRVTLRCSPRSGDLSVYWYQQSLDQGLQFLIQYYNGEERAKGNILERFSAQQFPDLHSELNLSSLELGDSALYFCASSADRQGFQETQYFGPGTRLLVL.

There are many counts of this clonotype. The chain uses TRBV9 and TRBJ2-2, with D possibly matching TRBD2 (7 bases). The V gene lost 1 base and the J gene lost 8 bases, with 15 bases spanning the gap. This CDR3 comprises 15 residues. Germline CDR1 is SGDLS and CDR2 is YYNGEE. CDR3 protein: CASSVSAGALGELFF. CDR3 nucleotide sequence: TGTGCCAGCAGCGTAAGCGCGGGGGCCCTTGGGGAGCTGTTTTTT.

This clonotype was seen repeatedly, ten times or more. The rearrangement uses TRBV9 and TRBJ1-2; the D is unclear. Trimming took off 0 bases at V and 4 bases at J, with 10 bases between the two ends. Per germline, CDR1 SGDLS and CDR2 YYNGEE. The CDR3 consists of 14 residues. CDR3 amino acids: CASSVEAMGYGYTF. The CDR3 DNA reads TGTGCCAGCAGCGTAGAGGCTATGGGCTATGGCTACACCTTC.

At least ten counts were recorded for this clonotype. The chain recombines TRBV9 with TRBJ2-5, with 9 positions matching TRBD1. This CDR3 spans 16 amino acids. V lost 0 bases and J lost 3; bases outside the gene matches: 6. The germline gives CDR1 SGDLS, CDR2 YYNGEE. DNA of the CDR3: TGTGCCAGCAGCGTAGGAGTCGGACAGGGGAAAGAGACCCAGTACTTC. Translating gives CASSVGVGQGKETQYF.

Many counts were recorded for this clonotype. The rearrangement links TRBV9 to TRBJ2-1; TRBD2 matches 11 bases. Germline trimming cut 4 bases from V and 10 bases from J; bases unmatched to any gene: 10. Germline V CDR1 and CDR2: SGDLS, YYNGEE. The CDR3 is made up of 15 amino acids. CDR3 sequence (DNA): TGTGCCAGCAGCCCCCGTGGTAGCGGGGGGGCAGAGCAGTTCTTC. It codes for CASSPRGSGGAEQFF.

This chain links TRBV9 with TRBJ2-5, with D perhaps matching TRBD1 or TRBD2 (6 bases each). The CDR3 length is 13 residues. Germline-derived CDR1 and CDR2 are SGDLS and YYNGEE. V dropped 0 bases and J dropped 7 bases, with 10 bases sitting between them. CDR3 loop: CASSVAGGGTQYF. CDR3 sequence (DNA): TGTGCCAGCAGCGTAGCTGGAGGGGGGACCCAGTACTTC.

The gene calls are TRBV9 and TRBJ2-3, with TRBD2 matching 9 bases. The CDR3 loop spans 17 amino acids. Germline lookup yields CDR1 SGDLS and CDR2 YYNGEE. After removal of 4 bases from V and 6 bases from J, the junction contained 15 bases not matched to a gene. The CDR3 sequence: CASSPTSGPSRGDTQYF. In DNA form, the CDR3 reads TGTGCCAGCAGCCCGACTAGCGGACCATCAAGGGGGGATACGCAGTATTTT.